The 24 T cell receptor beta chains below all came from one sample that was sequenced in a study of shared clonotypes between healthy human individuals. Clones were read by immunoSEQ multiplex PCR, and TCRdb kept only the in-frame ones, dropping some. In the table there are around 2,000,000 clones, around 93% of which are singletons. CD8 cells classed as naive were CD45RO-negative and positively selected for CCR7, excluding terminally differentiated effector memory CD45RA+ cells. The sequencing input was naive CD8+ T cells from PBMCs. All receptors derive from a man aged 18 to 29 in good health. Some clones in this sample may be carry-over from other donors' samples.

V usage is TRBV27 and J usage is TRBJ2-7, with a weak D call TRBD1 (7 bases). Germline V gives CDR1 MNHEY, CDR2 SMNVEV (reference sequence). V lost 7 bases to trimming and J lost 3 bases, with 22 bases between them. The CDR3 has 16 amino acids. The CDR3 region has the DNA TGTGCCAGCATCCTAGGAGCCAGGGGGGTCGACTACGAGCAGTACTTC. As protein: CASILGARGVDYEQYF.

The rearrangement joins TRBV7-8 to TRBJ2-2, with 8 positions matching TRBD2. The CDR3 is 17 amino acids. Germline CDR1 reads SGHVS; CDR2 reads FQNEAQ. J was trimmed by 1 base and V by 1 base; bases with no gene match: 5. The DNA for the CDR3 is TGTGCCAGCAGCTTAGAGGGACTAGTCGGGAACACCGGGGAGCTGTTTTTT. It translates to CASSLEGLVGNTGELFF.

The chain joins TRBV6-1 to TRBJ1-3; the D is unclear. Germline assignment: CDR1 MNHNS and CDR2 SASEGT. The CDR3 extends over 15 amino acids. Trimming pared 1 base from V and 4 bases from J, leaving 11 bases between. The chain's CDR3 is CASSEEAVAGNTIYF. As DNA, the CDR3 is TGTGCCAGCAGTGAAGAGGCAGTAGCAGGAAACACCATATATTTT.

This clone showed up just once. The same CDR3 can be traced to other DNA sequences in this sample. The V gene is TRBV19, the J gene TRBJ1-5; no definite D call. V was trimmed by 3 bases and J by 4 bases, leaving 10 bases between them. Germline values: CDR1 LNHDA, CDR2 SQIVND (reference sequence). There are 14 residues in the CDR3. CDR3 in amino acids: CASSIRGENQPQHF. CDR3 in DNA: TGTGCCAGTAGTATCAGAGGAGAAAATCAGCCCCAGCATTTT.

J is TRBJ2-7 and V is TRBV6-5, with 7 bases that match TRBD2. V shed 6 bases, J shed 2 bases, and the junction held 10 bases outside the gene matches. Germline CDR1 is MNHEY and CDR2 is SVGAGI. The CDR3 runs to 15 residues. Here the CDR3 DNA reads TGTGCCAGCAGCGACAGAGAGCGGGACCCCTACGAGCAGTACTTC. Encoded protein: CASSDRERDPYEQYF.

The chain employs TRBV7-9 and TRBJ1-2; 7 bases are shared with TRBD1. V shed 3 bases, J shed 4 bases, and the junction held 11 bases outside the gene matches. The CDR3 is made up of 16 amino acids. Germline V gives CDR1 SEHNR, CDR2 FQNEAQ (reference sequence). The CDR3 region has the DNA TGTGCCAGCAGCTTGACAACAGGGGTCCTCCGCTATGGCTACACCTTC. Its translation: CASSLTTGVLRYGYTF.

The J gene is TRBJ2-5, the V gene TRBV4-1; a weak D match, TRBD2 (5 bases). CDR1 and CDR2 (germline): MGHRA, YSYEKL. CDR3 size: 14 residues. V was clipped by 1 base and J by 6 bases, with 12 bases between them. CDR3 amino acids: CASSQVEGWKTQYF. The CDR3 DNA reads TGCGCCAGCAGCCAAGTCGAGGGTTGGAAGACCCAGTACTTC.

The rearrangement joins TRBV28 to TRBJ1-4; tentative D call: TRBD1 (5 bases). The length of the CDR3 is 13 residues. The V end lost 4 bases, the J end lost 6 bases, and 9 bases lay between the germline ends. Germline values: CDR1 MDHEN, CDR2 SYDVKM. This chain's CDR3 is CASSYRGYEKLFF. Here the CDR3 DNA reads TGTGCCAGCAGTTATAGGGGATATGAAAAACTGTTTTTT.

V usage is TRBV15 and J usage is TRBJ1-5; 8 bases line up with TRBD1. The germline V gene has CDR1 LNHNV and CDR2 YYDKDF (reference sequence). Trimming took 1 base from V and 6 from J; bases not matched to a gene: 2. This CDR3 region has 14 residues. The CDR3 DNA is TGTGCCACCAGCAGAGGGACAGGGTTTCAGCCCCAGCATTTT. This sequence encodes CATSRGTGFQPQHF.

The gene calls are TRBV7-8 and TRBJ1-2; TRBD1 agrees at 12 bases. Germline V gene data show CDR1 as SGHVS and CDR2 as FQNEAQ. V lost 2 bases to trimming and J lost 6 bases; unmatched junction nucleotides: 10. The CDR3 runs 17 residues. CDR3 sequence reads: CASSLSMGQGALDGYTF. The CDR3 coding sequence is TGTGCCAGCAGCTTATCCATGGGACAGGGGGCGCTGGATGGCTACACCTTC.

The CDR3 sequence: CASSVGGNYGYTF. The CDR3, as DNA: TGTGCCAGCAGTGTTGGGGGCAACTATGGCTACACCTTC. The chain recombines TRBV5-4 with TRBJ1-2, with D perhaps matching TRBD1 (6 bases). This CDR3 is 13 amino acids long. Germline CDR1 and CDR2: SGHNT and YYREEE (reference sequence). V was pared by 5 bases and J by 2 bases, with 10 bases between.

This clone is a singleton in its sample. The V gene is TRBV28, the J gene TRBJ1-3, with D perhaps matching TRBD1 (6 bases). The CDR3 sequence is 15 residues long. Trimming cost V 7 bases and J 4 bases, with 17 bases left between them. From germline, CDR1 is MDHEN and CDR2 SYDVKM. CDR3 in amino acids: CASTQDREEGNTIYF. The CDR3 nucleotides are TGTGCCAGCACCCAGGACAGAGAAGAAGGAAACACCATATATTTT. Using reference TRBV28 and TRBJ1-3 for the parts outside the CDR3, the full variable domain is DVKVTQSSRYLVKRTGEKVFLECVQDMDHENMFWYRQDPGLGLRLIYFSYDVKMKEKGDIPEGYSVSREKKERFSLILESASTNQTSMYLCASTQDREEGNTIYFGEGSWLTVV.

The rearrangement uses TRBV19 and TRBJ1-5; no firm D call. Trimming took 0 bases from V and 3 from J, leaving 6 bases between them. The CDR3 consists of 14 residues. CDR1 is LNHDA and CDR2 is SQIVND in the germline V gene (reference sequence). For the CDR3, the DNA is TGTGCCAGTAGTATAGACAGGCTCAATCAGCCCCAGCATTTT. It encodes CASSIDRLNQPQHF.

The chain employs TRBV7-6 and TRBJ2-1; no clear D. CDR3 length: 11 amino acids. Trimming stripped 5 bases from V and 7 bases from J, with 6 bases between. Germline CDR1 reads SGHVS; CDR2 reads FNYEAQ. In DNA form, the CDR3 reads TGTGCCAGCAGCGCCGCTAATGAGCAGTTCTTC. Amino acid sequence: CASSAANEQFF. Full variable domain (remainder filled in from reference TRBV7-6 and TRBJ2-1): GAGVSQSPRYKVTKRGQDVALRCDPISGHVSLYWYRQALGQGPEFLTYFNYEAQQDKSGLPNDRFSAERPEGSISTLTIQRTEQRDSAMYRCASSAANEQFFGPGTRLTVL.

This rearrangement joins TRBV28 to TRBJ2-7; D tentatively fits TRBD1 or TRBD2 (5 bases each). The CDR3 is 16 residues long. From germline, CDR1 is MDHEN and CDR2 SYDVKM. Trimming cost V 6 bases and J 2 bases, with 20 bases left between them. CDR3 nucleotide sequence: TGTGCCAGCAGCACCCCCCGACTAAAGGGGACCTACGAGCAGTACTTC. Protein: CASSTPRLKGTYEQYF.

The chain uses TRBV4-3 and TRBJ2-3; D unresolved. Between the trimmed V and J ends, which lost 4 bases and 6 bases, there was a span of 17 bases. The CDR3 runs to 15 residues. Germline CDR1 and CDR2: LGHNA and YSLEER. The CDR3 DNA follows: TGCGCCAGCAGCCTCGAAATAGAAGGGTTGGATACGCAGTATTTT. Encoded protein: CASSLEIEGLDTQYF.

The rearrangement joins TRBV2 to TRBJ2-1; TRBD2 matches 14 bases. The germline CDR1 and CDR2 sequences are SNHLY and FYNNEI. This CDR3 is built from 13 residues. V lost 8 bases, J lost 9 bases, and 3 bases stayed unmatched. CDR3 protein: CASGTSGSGEQFF. The CDR3 bases are TGTGCCAGCGGGACTAGCGGGAGCGGTGAGCAGTTCTTC.

V usage is TRBV27 and J usage is TRBJ2-7; D call uncertain. CDR1 is MNHEY, CDR2 SMNVEV, per germline (reference sequence). V dropped 7 bases and J dropped 2 bases, with 9 bases sitting between them. CDR3 size: 12 residues. The CDR3: CASTHGAYEQYF. The DNA for the CDR3 is TGTGCCAGCACCCATGGGGCCTACGAGCAGTACTTC.

This clone was counted only a few times. The CDR3 loop is CASQRGAGTEAFF. The CDR3 bases are TGTGCCAGCCAACGGGGGGCGGGCACTGAAGCTTTCTTT. This chain uses TRBV19 with TRBJ1-1; D is perhaps TRBD1 (6 bases). V shed 9 bases and J shed 4 bases, with 15 bases lying between them. There are 13 residues in the CDR3. Germline CDR1 LNHDA, CDR2 SQIVND (reference sequence).

The rearrangement links TRBV4-2 to TRBJ2-2; a weak D match, TRBD2 (6 bases). V gave up 0 bases and J gave up 6 bases, with 8 bases separating them. CDR1 is LGHNA, CDR2 YNFKEQ, per germline. The CDR3 totals 14 residues. The CDR3 sequence: CASSQETRPGELFF. The CDR3 DNA reads TGTGCCAGCAGCCAAGAGACTAGACCCGGGGAGCTGTTTTTT.

The chain links TRBV27 to TRBJ2-7, with 7 bases aligning to TRBD1. The junction had 6 bases not matched to a gene; V was cut back by 5 bases and J by 5 bases. Germline CDR1 is MNHEY and CDR2 is SMNVEV (reference sequence). CDR3 length: 13 amino acids. The CDR3 coding sequence is TGTGCCAGCAGTAAAACAACAGGGGACGAGCAGTACTTC. As protein: CASSKTTGDEQYF.

The rearrangement uses TRBV7-8 and TRBJ2-7; possible D gene TRBD2, 6 bases. Germline V CDR1 and CDR2: SGHVS, FQNEAQ. Trimming stripped 5 bases from V and 1 base from J, with 9 bases between. The CDR3 consists of 13 residues. This CDR3 reads CASSPRGSYEQYF. Here the CDR3 DNA reads TGTGCCAGCAGCCCGCGGGGTTCCTACGAGCAGTACTTC.

This rearrangement joins TRBV5-8 to TRBJ2-7; TRBD1 matches 7 bases. The J segment lost 3 bases and the V segment lost 4 bases, leaving 7 bases of the junction unmatched. There are 14 residues in the CDR3. The germline gives CDR1 SGHTS, CDR2 YDEGEE. The CDR3 loop reads CASSTRGYGYEQYF. In DNA form, the CDR3 reads TGTGCCAGCAGCACCAGGGGGTACGGCTACGAGCAGTACTTC.

This clone was observed a handful of times. V is TRBV27 and J is TRBJ1-1, with unresolved D. The CDR3 sequence is 11 residues long. The V and J ends lost 6 bases and 2 bases respectively, with 4 bases between them. CDR1 is MNHEY and CDR2 is SMNVEV in the germline V gene (reference sequence). CDR3 nucleotide sequence: TGTGCCAGCAGAAGTAACACTGAAGCTTTCTTT. Translating gives CASRSNTEAFF.